The present entry profiles one T cell receptor (beta chain) with its context. Its target is not known. Expressed TCRB transcripts were sequenced because the isolated RNA had all been reverse transcribed beforehand. Data came from immunoSEQ multiplex PCR; TCRdb stores just in-frame clones and leaves some out. The sample includes under 300,000 clones, over 20% seen only once; the top ten take 0.025% to 0.035%. The sample originates from a study of beta chain features in type 1 diabetes. Turning to the study itself: Similarity in age, gender and cell yields was seen between patients and healthy donors. Study outcomes and limitations: The naive, central memory and Treg TCRB repertoires of patients appeared to be more similar to one another than those of healthy donors. In all four CD4+ subsets, TCRB CDR3 length was significantly, moderately reduced in type 1 diabetes.

V gave up 5 bases and J gave up 6 bases; unmatched junction bases: 11. This CDR3 is built from 16 residues. Germline values: CDR1 SGHVS, CDR2 FQNEAQ. This clonotype was obtained from a woman aged 40 to 50 with type 1 diabetes. The genes are TRBV7-8 and TRBJ2-3; 10 positions match TRBD2. Source material: naive CD4+ T cells from blood. The CDR3 sequence is CASSAYLAGDVDTQYF. The CDR3, as DNA: TGTGCCAGCAGCGCCTACCTAGCGGGAGATGTCGATACGCAGTATTTT.